A single sample gave rise to the 21 T cell receptor beta chains below, sequenced in a study of T cell responses to AZD1222 COVID-19 vaccine. Assay used: immunoSEQ multiplex PCR; TCRdb lists only in-frame clones, some missing. The sample contains more than 90,000 clones, approximately 83% of which appear only once. The source material was peripheral blood, sampled on day 0 of AZD1222 vaccination. These receptors all stem from an adult in good health.

V and J are TRBV15 and TRBJ2-7; tentatively, D is TRBD1 (6 bases). The CDR3 loop spans 14 amino acids. Germline-derived CDR1 and CDR2 are LNHNV and YYDKDF (reference sequence). The V end was cut by 3 bases, the J end by 3 bases, with 12 bases between. CDR3 nucleotides: TGTGCCACCAGCAGTATTGACAGGAACTACGAGCAGTACTTC. This codes for CATSSIDRNYEQYF.

The V call is TRBV6-6, the J call TRBJ1-2; TRBD1 agrees at 11 bases. The germline V gene has CDR1 MNHNY and CDR2 SVGAGI (reference sequence). This CDR3 has 17 amino acids. V was clipped by 5 bases and J by 0 bases; unmatched bases: 8. The CDR3 protein is CASSLSGQGGSNYGYTF. The CDR3 DNA reads TGTGCCAGCAGTCTGTCGGGACAGGGGGGGTCTAACTATGGCTACACCTTC.

The chain employs TRBV7-2 and TRBJ1-5; D remains unclear. V was shortened by 5 bases and J by 2 bases, with 13 bases between the two germline ends. The CDR3 totals 15 residues. The germline V gene encodes CDR1 SGHTA and CDR2 FQGNSA. CDR3 region: CASSLVGRGNQPQHF. CDR3 sequence (DNA): TGTGCCAGCAGCCTAGTGGGAAGGGGCAATCAGCCCCAGCATTTT.

V and J are TRBV10-3 and TRBJ1-3; D gene unclear. The CDR3 length is 12 residues. Trimming took off 9 bases at V and 4 bases at J, with 10 bases between the two ends. The germline gives CDR1 ENHRY, CDR2 SYGVKD. Here the CDR3 DNA reads TGTGCCATAAGCGGCCGGGGAAACACCATATATTTT. Its protein is CAISGRGNTIYF.

The rearrangement uses TRBV18 and TRBJ2-7, with D perhaps TRBD1 (6 bases). V lost 6 bases and J 7 bases, leaving 16 bases between the germline ends. Germline CDR1 and CDR2: KGHSH and LQKENI. The CDR3 contains 13 residues. CDR3 bases: TGTGCCAGCTCGCCGGGACAAATAGTTGAGCAGTACTTC. Its translation: CASSPGQIVEQYF.

This chain connects TRBV3-1 (or the pseudogene TRBV3-2) to TRBJ1-2, with 7 bases fitting TRBD1. The CDR3 length is 14 residues. CDR1 and CDR2 from the germline V gene are LGHDT and YNNKEL (reference sequence). Trimming at V came to 1 base and at J to 6 bases, leaving 5 bases not matched to a gene. CDR3: CASSQASGGHGYTF. In nucleotides, the CDR3 is TGTGCCAGCAGCCAAGCGTCAGGGGGGCATGGCTACACCTTC.

The chain carries TRBV14 and TRBJ2-7; the D gene is possibly TRBD2 (6 bases). CDR1 SGHDN and CDR2 FVKESK come from the germline V gene. V shed 0 bases and J shed 6 bases, with 18 bases lying between them. CDR3 length: 16 residues. In DNA form, the CDR3 reads TGTGCCAGCAGCCAAGATTGGAGGGCAGGGTCGGTCGAGCAGTACTTC. Its protein is CASSQDWRAGSVEQYF.

In DNA form, the CDR3 reads TGTGCCATCAGTGCACAAACCGGGGATGAGCAGTTCTTC. It specifies CAISAQTGDEQFF. The chain carries TRBV10-3 and TRBJ2-1; perhaps TRBD2 as D (5 bases). This CDR3 comprises 13 residues. Germline V gives CDR1 ENHRY, CDR2 SYGVKD. V lost 4 bases and J lost 8, with 12 bases in between.

V usage is TRBV5-1 and J usage is TRBJ2-7, with TRBD2 matching 9 bases. The CDR3 contains 12 residues. The germline CDR1 and CDR2 sequences are SGHRS and YFSETQ. Germline trimming cut 4 bases from V and 7 bases from J; bases unmatched to any gene: 3. The CDR3 region has the DNA TGCGCCAGCAGCAGCGGGAGGAGGGAGCAGTACTTC. The encoded protein is CASSSGRREQYF.

V and J are TRBV15 and TRBJ2-2, with 9 bases matching TRBD1. With 4 bases clipped from V and 3 bases from J, the junction kept 3 bases outside the gene matches. The CDR3 loop spans 15 amino acids. Germline CDR1 is LNHNV and CDR2 is YYDKDF (reference sequence). CDR3 in DNA: TGTGCCACCAGCAAGGGACAGGGCTACACCGGGGAGCTGTTTTTT. Translation: CATSKGQGYTGELFF.

This chain joins TRBV5-1 and TRBJ1-2; TRBD1 matches 9 bases. Germline CDR1 and CDR2: SGHRS and YFSETQ. This CDR3 comprises 16 residues. Trimming at V came to 4 bases and at J to 0 bases, leaving 7 bases not matched to a gene. The CDR3 bases are TGCGCCAGCAGCAGGGATACAGGGGGCCCTAACTATGGCTACACCTTC. Encoded protein: CASSRDTGGPNYGYTF.

The chain has TRBV7-9 and TRBJ1-1, with 7 bases identical to TRBD1. Per germline, CDR1 SEHNR and CDR2 FQNEAQ (reference sequence). Trimming took 1 base from V and 11 from J; bases not matched to a gene: 13. This CDR3 has 15 residues. CDR3 nucleotides: TGTGCCAGCAGCTTAGAGAGTGAAGGGGGCCGAAGGGCTTTCTTT. Translated: CASSLESEGGRRAFF.

The chain uses TRBV19 and TRBJ2-3; D is unresolved. From germline, CDR1 is LNHDA and CDR2 SQIVND (reference sequence). This CDR3 comprises 13 residues. The V gene lost 5 bases and the J gene lost 0 bases, with 6 bases spanning the gap. The CDR3 region has the DNA TGTGCCAGTAGTCACCCCAGCACAGATACGCAGTATTTT. Amino acid sequence: CASSHPSTDTQYF.

V gene TRBV6-1 combines with J gene TRBJ2-7, with D uncertain. CDR1 is MNHNS and CDR2 is SASEGT in the germline V gene. CDR3 length: 14 amino acids. Trimming took off 1 base at V and 5 bases at J, with 12 bases between the two ends. The CDR3 DNA follows: TGTGCCAGCAGTGAAGTATTAAGGGAAAACGAGCAGTACTTC. Translated: CASSEVLRENEQYF.

In nucleotides, the CDR3 is TGTGCCAGCAAGGGCACCTCCTACGAGCAGTACTTC. This sequence encodes CASKGTSYEQYF. The V and J genes are TRBV6-6 and TRBJ2-7; D unclear. This CDR3 has 12 residues. Looked up from germline, CDR1 is MNHNY and CDR2 is SVGAGI (reference sequence). Trimming left V 7 bases short and J 0 bases short, with 7 bases between.

The V and J genes are TRBV7-8 and TRBJ1-2, with 7 bases lining up with TRBD1. V gave up 5 bases and J gave up 0 bases; unmatched junction bases: 6. This CDR3 is built from 15 residues. The germline V gene has CDR1 SGHVS and CDR2 FQNEAQ. The CDR3 region is CASSPSGTANYGYTF. CDR3 sequence (DNA): TGTGCCAGCAGCCCCTCCGGGACAGCTAACTATGGCTACACCTTC.

The chain couples TRBV25-1 to TRBJ2-7, with D perhaps being TRBD1 or TRBD2 (6 bases each). CDR1 and CDR2 (germline): MGHDK, SYGVNS. This CDR3 has 16 amino acids. V gave up 3 bases and J gave up 1 base, with 16 bases separating them. The CDR3 is CASSDNVRGPSYEQYF. As DNA, the CDR3 is TGTGCCAGCAGTGATAACGTACGGGGGCCATCCTACGAGCAGTACTTC.

The V call is TRBV28, the J call TRBJ1-2; D remains ambiguous. Looked up from germline, CDR1 is MDHEN and CDR2 is SYDVKM. The CDR3 loop spans 14 amino acids. Trimming stripped 3 bases from V and 4 bases from J, with 12 bases between. The CDR3 nucleotides are TGTGCCAGCAGTTTCGGGGAGGGCGTCTATGGCTACACCTTC. This encodes CASSFGEGVYGYTF.

CDR3 sequence reads: CASSLALPLGDTQYF. The DNA for the CDR3 is TGTGCCAGCAGCTTGGCCCTCCCCCTTGGGGATACGCAGTATTTT. J is TRBJ2-3 and V is TRBV5-8; D is unclear. This CDR3 spans 15 amino acids. Looked up from germline, CDR1 is SGHTS and CDR2 is YDEGEE. Trimming shortened V by 0 bases and J by 6 bases, and 14 bases separated the two germline ends.

V and J are TRBV5-1 and TRBJ1-1; maybe TRBD1 (6 bases). The V gene lost 4 bases and the J gene lost 1 base, with 17 bases spanning the gap. CDR1 SGHRS and CDR2 YFSETQ come from the germline V gene. The CDR3 is 16 residues long. The CDR3 protein is CASSPGGGRWNTEAFF. The CDR3 region has the DNA TGCGCCAGCAGCCCGGGTGGGGGGCGGTGGAACACTGAAGCTTTCTTT. The full variable domain, in which reference TRBV5-1 and TRBJ1-1 provide the parts outside the CDR3, is KAGVTQTPRYLIKTRGQQVTLSCSPISGHRSVSWYQQTPGQGLQFLFEYFSETQRNKGNFPGRFSGRQFSNSRSEMNVSTLELGDSALYLCASSPGGGRWNTEAFFGQGTRLTVV.

V usage is TRBV29-1 and J usage is TRBJ2-3, with D unresolved. V shed 7 bases and J shed 1 base, with 12 bases lying between them. The CDR3 covers 13 residues. Looked up from germline, CDR1 is SQVTM and CDR2 is ANQGSEA. CDR3 in amino acids: CSGETPGTDTQYF. In DNA form, the CDR3 reads TGCAGCGGTGAGACACCGGGCACAGATACGCAGTATTTT.